Shown below are 19 T cell receptor beta chains from a single sample sequenced in a study of blood T cell repertoires in COVID-19. Only in-frame clones appear in the TCRdb table, and some are missing; sequencing was by immunoSEQ multiplex PCR. Here the sample spans more than 70,000 clones, around 86% being singletons. Material for sequencing was peripheral blood. The receptor source for this set is a man in his 60s with acute or convalescent COVID-19.

The chain is built from TRBV4-2 and TRBJ2-1; the match to TRBD2 covers 9 bases. This CDR3 is built from 16 residues. Trimming removed 1 base from V and 3 bases from J; junction bases left unmatched: 4. Germline-derived CDR1 and CDR2 are LGHNA and YNFKEQ. CDR3 nucleotides: TGTGCCAGCAGCCAAGGAGTGACTAGCGGCTACAATGAGCAGTTCTTC. The encoded protein is CASSQGVTSGYNEQFF.

The V call is TRBV11-3, the J call TRBJ2-1; D is uncertain. Germline V gene data show CDR1 as SGHNT and CDR2 as YENEEA. The CDR3 is 13 residues long. Trimming took off 0 bases at V and 5 bases at J, with 5 bases between the two ends. The CDR3 DNA reads as TGTGCCAGCAGCTTAGACCCAAACAATGAGCAGTTCTTC. It yields the protein CASSLDPNNEQFF.

This clone was recorded once. The chain has TRBV6-5 and TRBJ1-4; D is ambiguous. Germline-derived CDR1 and CDR2 are MNHEY and SVGAGI. V was clipped by 2 bases and J by 5 bases, with 12 bases between them. The CDR3 covers 15 residues. This chain's CDR3 is CASSYVGSPNEKLFF. The CDR3 bases are TGTGCCAGCAGTTACGTGGGTAGCCCCAATGAAAAACTGTTTTTT.

This chain connects TRBV19 to TRBJ1-2, with unresolved D. Germline CDR1 is LNHDA and CDR2 is SQIVND (reference sequence). CDR3 length equals 14 residues. V lost 6 bases to trimming and J lost 4 bases, with 15 bases between them. The CDR3 DNA sequence: TGTGCCAGTAGGGCGACGGGGTTGGGCTATGGCTACACCTTC. Protein product: CASRATGLGYGYTF.

In nucleotides, the CDR3 is TGCAGCGTTGGGCTAACAGGGACTAATGAAAAACTGTTTTTT. Protein sequence: CSVGLTGTNEKLFF. V and J are TRBV29-1 and TRBJ1-4; weak D call: TRBD1 (6 bases). V lost 4 bases, J lost 2 bases, and 11 bases lay in between. The germline gives CDR1 SQVTM, CDR2 ANQGSEA. CDR3 size: 14 residues.

This clone has just a few counts. The V call is TRBV30, the J call TRBJ2-6; D may be TRBD2 (5 bases). The V and J ends lost 6 bases and 2 bases respectively, with 14 bases between them. Per the germline V gene, CDR1 is GTSNPN and CDR2 is SVGIG (reference sequence). The CDR3 has 15 residues. Written as DNA, the CDR3 is TGTGCCTGCCCCCCCCGGCGGGCTGGGGCCAACGTCCTGACTTTC. Its protein product is CACPPRRAGANVLTF.

This chain connects TRBV9 to TRBJ2-6, with 11 bases lining up with TRBD1. Germline CDR1 is SGDLS and CDR2 is YYNGEE. The trim removed 3 bases at V and 2 bases at J, leaving 4 bases unmatched. The CDR3 is made up of 17 amino acids. The CDR3 sequence: CASSARTGGTGANVLTF. The CDR3 nucleotides are TGTGCCAGCAGCGCAAGGACAGGGGGCACTGGGGCCAACGTCCTGACTTTC. Drawing the rest from reference TRBV9 and TRBJ2-6, the complete variable domain is DSGVTQTPKHLITATGQRVTLRCSPRSGDLSVYWYQQSLDQGLQFLIQYYNGEERAKGNILERFSAQQFPDLHSELNLSSLELGDSALYFCASSARTGGTGANVLTFGAGSRLTVL.

This clone was observed a few times. The rearrangement joins TRBV7-6 to TRBJ2-7; 12 nucleotides agree with TRBD2. CDR3 length: 16 residues. CDR1 and CDR2 (germline): SGHVS, FNYEAQ. Trimming took 1 base from V and 2 from J; bases not matched to a gene: 3. CDR3 sequence (DNA): TGTGCCAGCAGCTTAGAGCTAGCGGGGGGGCCCTACGAGCAGTACTTC. It translates to CASSLELAGGPYEQYF. The variable domain in full, completed from reference TRBV7-6 and TRBJ2-7, reads GAGVSQSPRYKVTKRGQDVALRCDPISGHVSLYWYRQALGQGPEFLTYFNYEAQQDKSGLPNDRFSAERPEGSISTLTIQRTEQRDSAMYRCASSLELAGGPYEQYFGPGTRLTVT.

The chain has TRBV5-1 and TRBJ2-3; weak D call: TRBD2 (5 bases). In germline, CDR1 is SGHRS, CDR2 YFSETQ. This CDR3 is 14 amino acids long. The ends were cut back, 0 bases at V and 4 bases at J, with 9 bases in the middle. CDR3 residues: CASSLGGWADTQYF. The DNA of the CDR3 is TGCGCCAGCAGCTTGGGAGGGTGGGCAGATACGCAGTATTTT.

The chain carries TRBV6-2 or TRBV6-3 and TRBJ1-2; tentative D call: TRBD1 (6 bases). Germline assignment: CDR1 MNHEY and CDR2 SVGEGT. The CDR3 has 14 amino acids. The V end lost 1 base, the J end lost 6 bases, and 12 bases lay between the germline ends. This CDR3 is CASSYYRDTDGYTF. Here the CDR3 DNA reads TGTGCCAGCAGTTACTACAGGGACACCGATGGCTACACCTTC.

This chain links TRBV6-4 with TRBJ2-3; D might be TRBD2 (5 bases). The V and J ends lost 4 bases and 2 bases respectively, with 10 bases between them. Per germline, CDR1 MRHNA and CDR2 SNTAGT. CDR3 size: 14 residues. CDR3 residues: CASSAGLDTDTQYF. In DNA, the CDR3 is TGTGCCAGCAGTGCAGGACTGGACACAGATACGCAGTATTTT.

The J gene is TRBJ2-7, the V gene TRBV27; TRBD2 aligns across 8 bases. The germline V gene encodes CDR1 MNHEY and CDR2 SMNVEV (reference sequence). The V segment lost 2 bases and the J segment 2 bases; nucleotides outside the gene matches: 5. This CDR3 is built from 15 residues. This CDR3 is CASSLLAGPPYEQYF. The CDR3 DNA sequence: TGTGCCAGCAGTTTACTAGCGGGCCCCCCCTACGAGCAGTACTTC.

This chain joins TRBV4-2 and TRBJ2-7; 11 nucleotides match TRBD2. The J segment lost 3 bases and the V segment lost 0 bases, leaving 4 bases of the junction unmatched. The CDR3 loop spans 16 amino acids. Per the germline V gene, CDR1 is LGHNA and CDR2 is YNFKEQ. CDR3 DNA: TGTGCCAGCAGCCAAGACGCCGGGACTAGCGGCTACGAGCAGTACTTC. Protein product: CASSQDAGTSGYEQYF.

This chain uses TRBV28 with TRBJ2-7; 9 bases fit TRBD1. Germline CDR1 MDHEN, CDR2 SYDVKM. The CDR3 is made up of 15 amino acids. The ends lost 6 bases at V and 1 base at J; junction bases unmatched: 7. CDR3 loop: CASSRTGAESYEQYF. CDR3 sequence (DNA): TGTGCCAGCAGCCGGACAGGGGCAGAATCCTACGAGCAGTACTTC.

The rearrangement links TRBV14 to TRBJ2-1, with 11 bases matching TRBD1. V was clipped by 4 bases and J by 8 bases; unmatched bases: 10. This CDR3 contains 16 residues. Per the germline V gene, CDR1 is SGHDN and CDR2 is FVKESK. CDR3 nucleotide sequence: TGTGCCAGCAGCCGACGGACAGGGGGCTTTTCGGATGAGCAGTTCTTC. Encoded protein: CASSRRTGGFSDEQFF.

V is TRBV30 and J is TRBJ1-2; TRBD1 matches at 7 bases. Germline V gene data show CDR1 as GTSNPN and CDR2 as SVGIG (reference sequence). The CDR3 extends over 12 amino acids. Unmatched junction bases numbered 4, after V lost 5 bases and J lost 4 bases. As DNA, the CDR3 is TGTGCCTGGGAAAGACAGGGCTATGGCTACACCTTC. Encoded protein: CAWERQGYGYTF.

This chain connects TRBV3-1 (or the pseudogene TRBV3-2) to TRBJ2-5; 10 nucleotides agree with TRBD1. This CDR3 contains 15 residues. Germline V CDR1 and CDR2: LGHDT, YNNKEL (reference sequence). Trimming removed 1 base from V and 2 bases from J; junction bases left unmatched: 1. CDR3 region: CASSQADRGQETQYF. In nucleotides, the CDR3 is TGTGCCAGCAGCCAAGCGGACAGGGGGCAAGAGACCCAGTACTTC.

The chain employs TRBV29-1 and TRBJ2-1; tentatively, D is TRBD2 (6 bases). The germline V gene encodes CDR1 SQVTM and CDR2 ANQGSEA. Trimming removed 4 bases at V and 12 bases at J, with 22 bases between. The CDR3 sequence is 14 residues long. CDR3 loop: CSVGAFREARVQFF. The CDR3 DNA sequence: TGCAGCGTTGGGGCATTCAGGGAGGCCCGTGTGCAGTTCTTC.

The V gene is TRBV7-9, the J gene TRBJ2-3; TRBD1 matches 9 bases. After removal of 5 bases from V and 2 bases from J, the junction contained 8 bases not matched to a gene. The CDR3 has 16 amino acids. CDR1 SEHNR and CDR2 FQNEAQ come from the germline V gene (reference sequence). DNA of the CDR3: TGTGCCAGCAGCCTCTGGGGACAGGGAAACACAGATACGCAGTATTTT. Its protein is CASSLWGQGNTDTQYF. Using reference TRBV7-9 and TRBJ2-3 for the parts outside the CDR3, the full variable domain is DTGVSQNPRHKITKRGQNVTFRCDPISEHNRLYWYRQTLGQGPEFLTYFQNEAQLEKSRLLSDRFSAERPKGSFSTLEIQRTEQGDSAMYLCASSLWGQGNTDTQYFGPGTRLTVL.